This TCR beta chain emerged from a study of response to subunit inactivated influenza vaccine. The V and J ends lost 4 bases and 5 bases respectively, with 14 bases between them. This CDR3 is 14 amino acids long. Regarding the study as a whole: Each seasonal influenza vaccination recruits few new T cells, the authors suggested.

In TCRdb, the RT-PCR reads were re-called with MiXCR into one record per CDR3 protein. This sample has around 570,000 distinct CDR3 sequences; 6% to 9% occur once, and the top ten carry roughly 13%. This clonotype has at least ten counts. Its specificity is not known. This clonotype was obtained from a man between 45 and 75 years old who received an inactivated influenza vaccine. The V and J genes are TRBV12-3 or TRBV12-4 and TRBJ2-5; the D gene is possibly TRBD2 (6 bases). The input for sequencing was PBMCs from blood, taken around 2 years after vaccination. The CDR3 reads CASSYFAGPETQYF. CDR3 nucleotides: TGTGCCAGCAGTTACTTTGCGGGACCGGAGACCCAGTACTTC.